One and the same sample provided the 5 T cell receptor beta chains below, sequenced in a study of blood T cell repertoires in COVID-19. Sequenced by immunoSEQ multiplex PCR; TCRdb stores in-frame clones only, minus some. This table has under 250,000 clones, about three quarters appearing once. Sequenced input: peripheral blood. Receptors were obtained from a woman in her 70s with acute or convalescent COVID-19.

V is TRBV3-1 (or the pseudogene TRBV3-2) and J is TRBJ1-1; 8 positions match TRBD1. This CDR3 is 14 amino acids long. V lost 1 base and J lost 12; bases outside the gene matches: 10. The germline V gene has CDR1 LGHDT and CDR2 YNNKEL (reference sequence). The CDR3 spells CASSQARGQGKTFF. CDR3 in DNA: TGTGCCAGCAGCCAAGCTCGAGGACAGGGTAAAACTTTCTTT.

Of note for this clone: Other nucleotide sequences from this sample produce the same CDR3. The CDR3 DNA reads TGTGCCAGCAGTCGTCTAGCGACCGGGGAGCTGTTTTTT. It specifies CASSRLATGELFF. V and J are TRBV7-2 and TRBJ2-2; D is perhaps TRBD2 (6 bases). The CDR3 contains 13 residues. The ends were cut back, 6 bases at V and 5 bases at J, with 10 bases in the middle. Germline CDR1 and CDR2: SGHTA and FQGNSA.

The chain joins TRBV4-3 to TRBJ2-1; the match to TRBD1 covers 8 bases. Germline CDR1 and CDR2: LGHNA and YSLEER. This CDR3 contains 17 residues. V lost 3 bases and J lost 3; bases outside the gene matches: 10. In DNA, the CDR3 is TGCGCCAGCAGCCAGGAAACGACAGGGGAAAGCTACAATGAGCAGTTCTTC. The encoded protein is CASSQETTGESYNEQFF.

The V call is TRBV18, the J call TRBJ2-5; 7 nucleotides match TRBD1. Germline lookup yields CDR1 KGHSH and CDR2 LQKENI. The junction had 6 bases not matched to a gene; V was cut back by 1 base and J by 7 bases. This CDR3 is built from 14 residues. The CDR3 protein is CASSPQGAEGTQYF. In DNA, the CDR3 is TGTGCCAGCTCACCACAGGGGGCTGAAGGGACCCAGTACTTC.

The genes are TRBV6-5 and TRBJ1-2; D is perhaps TRBD1 (5 bases). Trimming left V 0 bases short and J 2 bases short, with 13 bases between. This CDR3 spans 16 amino acids. Germline V gene lookup returns CDR1 MNHEY and CDR2 SVGAGI. CDR3 amino acids: CASSYSLARGNYGYTF. Here the CDR3 DNA reads TGTGCCAGCAGTTACTCACTGGCACGGGGGAACTATGGCTACACCTTC.